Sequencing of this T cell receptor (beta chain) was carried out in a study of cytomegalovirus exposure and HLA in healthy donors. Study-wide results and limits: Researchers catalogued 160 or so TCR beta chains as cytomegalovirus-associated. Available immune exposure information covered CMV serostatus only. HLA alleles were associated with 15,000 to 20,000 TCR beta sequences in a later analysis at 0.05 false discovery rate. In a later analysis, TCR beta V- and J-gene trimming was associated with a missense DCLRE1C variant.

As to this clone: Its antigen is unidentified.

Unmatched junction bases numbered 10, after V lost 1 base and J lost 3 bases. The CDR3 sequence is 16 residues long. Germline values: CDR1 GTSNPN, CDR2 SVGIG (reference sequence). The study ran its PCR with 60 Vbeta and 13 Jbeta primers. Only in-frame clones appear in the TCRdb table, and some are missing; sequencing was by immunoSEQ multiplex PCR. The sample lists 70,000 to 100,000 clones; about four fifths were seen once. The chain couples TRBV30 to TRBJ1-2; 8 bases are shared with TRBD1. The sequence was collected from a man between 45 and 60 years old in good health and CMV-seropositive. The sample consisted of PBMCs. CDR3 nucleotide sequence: TGTGCCTGGAGTGGCGAGAGGGCAGGGGGCTACTATGGCTACACCTTC. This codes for CAWSGERAGGYYGYTF.